These 18 T cell receptor beta chains share one sample of origin, sequenced in a study of human versus mouse CDR3 diversity and MHC coevolution. Method: immunoSEQ multiplex PCR; TCRdb's copy keeps in-frame clones and lacks some. This sample has 80,000 or so clones, with 90% to 95% found just once. The sample consisted of naive CD4+ T cells from blood. Regarding subset: CD45RO-negative CD62L-positive naive CD4 T cells. All receptors derive from a person aged 25 to 75 in good health.

This chain uses TRBV4-3 with TRBJ2-5; TRBD2 matches 7 bases. V trimming: 0 bases; J trimming: 4 bases; junction bases outside the gene matches: 2. This CDR3 has 14 amino acids. The germline CDR1 and CDR2 sequences are LGHNA and YSLEER. CDR3 nucleotides: TGCGCCAGCAGCCAAGATCCTAGCGGAGAGACCCAGTACTTC. The encoded protein is CASSQDPSGETQYF.

J is TRBJ2-7 and V is TRBV21-1; the table's D call TRBD1 went unverified against the DNA. TRBV21-1 is a pseudogene. This CDR3 spans 16 amino acids. This CDR3 reads CASSKGRQVFRYEQYF. CDR3 bases: TGTGCCAGCAGCAAAGGAAGACAGGTCTTTCGCTACGAGCAGTACTTC.

The V and J genes are TRBV4-2 and TRBJ2-3; 10 positions agree with TRBD2. Germline V CDR1 and CDR2: LGHNA, YNFKEQ. Germline trimming cut 3 bases from V and 1 base from J; bases unmatched to any gene: 4. The CDR3 loop spans 16 amino acids. The CDR3 spells CASSQTTSGGTDTQYF. The DNA of the CDR3 is TGTGCCAGCAGCCAGACAACTAGCGGGGGCACAGATACGCAGTATTTT.

This chain links TRBV19 with TRBJ2-7, with 10 bases that match TRBD1. Germline values: CDR1 LNHDA, CDR2 SQIVND (reference sequence). This CDR3 region has 15 residues. V lost 8 bases to trimming and J lost 6 bases; unmatched junction nucleotides: 13. CDR3 residues: CASGHRGQGRSEQYF. The CDR3 nucleotides are TGTGCCAGTGGGCACCGGGGACAGGGGAGAAGCGAGCAGTACTTC.

The gene calls are TRBV6-6 and TRBJ2-2; D is undetermined. The CDR3 spans 13 residues. Germline CDR1 reads MNHNY; CDR2 reads SVGAGI (reference sequence). V was trimmed by 10 bases and J by 1 base, leaving 10 bases between them. CDR3 coding DNA: TGTGCCACCAGCCCCGGGAACACCGGGGAGCTGTTTTTT. Residues: CATSPGNTGELFF.

The chain uses TRBV18 and TRBJ2-1; 7 bases are a match to TRBD1. J gave up 7 bases and V 5 bases, and 11 bases lay outside the gene matches. The V gene's germline CDR1 is KGHSH and CDR2 LQKENI. This CDR3 spans 15 amino acids. The CDR3 region is CASSMGQIYTNEQFF. CDR3 nucleotides: TGTGCCAGCTCAATGGGACAGATTTATACAAATGAGCAGTTCTTC. Complete variable domain (other parts from reference TRBV18 and TRBJ2-1): NAGVMQNPRHLVRRRGQEARLRCSPMKGHSHVYWYRQLPEEGLKFMVYLQKENIIDESGMPKERFSAEFPKEGPSILRIQQVVRGDSAAYFCASSMGQIYTNEQFFGPGTRLTVL.

The chain joins TRBV7-2 to TRBJ2-3; TRBD2 aligns across 7 bases. The V gene's germline CDR1 is SGHTA and CDR2 FQGNSA. CDR3 length: 13 residues. J gave up 4 bases and V 5 bases, and 3 bases lay outside the gene matches. The CDR3 DNA is TGTGCCAGCAGCGTACGGGGGGCAGATACGCAGTATTTT. This translates into CASSVRGADTQYF. The full variable domain, in which reference TRBV7-2 and TRBJ2-3 provide the parts outside the CDR3, is GAGVSQSPSNKVTEKGKDVELRCDPISGHTALYWYRQSLGQGLEFLIYFQGNSAPDKSGLPSDRFSAERTGGSVSTLTIQRTQQEDSAVYLCASSVRGADTQYFGPGTRLTVL.

The chain recombines TRBV4-2 with TRBJ2-7; TRBD2 agrees at 8 bases. Germline CDR1 is LGHNA and CDR2 is YNFKEQ. The CDR3 covers 16 residues. After removal of 0 bases from V and 4 bases from J, the junction contained 8 bases not matched to a gene. CDR3 bases: TGTGCCAGCAGCCAAGAGGAGCGGGAGTACGTGTACGAGCAGTACTTC. The encoded protein is CASSQEEREYVYEQYF.

The chain recombines TRBV5-1 with TRBJ2-3; the D gene is possibly TRBD1 (6 bases). The V end lost 4 bases, the J end lost 6 bases, and 12 bases lay between the germline ends. CDR3 size: 13 residues. Germline CDR1 is SGHRS and CDR2 is YFSETQ. Written as DNA, the CDR3 is TGCGCCAGCAGCGACAGGCTGGGGGATACGCAGTATTTT. The encoded protein is CASSDRLGDTQYF.

The chain combines TRBV5-4 with TRBJ2-7, with TRBD2 matching 10 bases. The CDR3 is 15 residues long. The germline CDR1 and CDR2 sequences are SGHNT and YYREEE (reference sequence). Trimming cost V 4 bases and J 2 bases; bases outside gene matches: 6. CDR3: CASSPGTSVPYEQYF. As DNA, the CDR3 is TGTGCCAGCAGCCCCGGGACTAGCGTTCCCTACGAGCAGTACTTC.

The chain links TRBV11-3 to TRBJ2-2; the D gene is possibly TRBD1 (5 bases). V dropped 5 bases and J dropped 1 base, with 11 bases sitting between them. Germline loops: CDR1 SGHNT, CDR2 YENEEA. There are 15 residues in the CDR3. DNA of the CDR3: TGTGCCAGCAGCGCAGACAGAGAGAACACCGGGGAGCTGTTTTTT. Its translation: CASSADRENTGELFF.

V gene TRBV4-3 combines with J gene TRBJ1-2, with 9 bases that match TRBD1. After removal of 4 bases from V and 4 bases from J, the junction contained 16 bases not matched to a gene. Germline V gives CDR1 LGHNA, CDR2 YSLEER. This CDR3 spans 18 amino acids. In DNA, the CDR3 is TGCGCCAGCAGCCGGAGGACACAGGGGGCGTCGGGAAGCTATGGCTACACCTTC. Encoded protein: CASSRRTQGASGSYGYTF.

The chain is built from TRBV6-6 and TRBJ1-1; 9 bases line up with TRBD1. Germline V lookup: CDR1 MNHNY, CDR2 SVGAGI (reference sequence). Germline trimming cut 8 bases from V and 5 bases from J; bases unmatched to any gene: 9. This CDR3 region has 14 residues. CDR3 region: CASAVQGAVTEAFF. The CDR3 nucleotides are TGTGCCAGCGCTGTACAGGGGGCCGTGACTGAAGCTTTCTTT.

This rearrangement joins TRBV5-5 to TRBJ2-7, with 11 bases matching TRBD1. J was trimmed by 1 base and V by 4 bases; bases with no gene match: 4. CDR1 SGHKS and CDR2 YYEKEE come from the germline V gene (reference sequence). The CDR3 covers 15 residues. The CDR3 spells CASSPGTGGSYEQYF. In DNA form, the CDR3 reads TGTGCCAGCAGCCCGGGGACAGGGGGTTCCTACGAGCAGTACTTC.

J is TRBJ2-1 and V is TRBV10-3, with TRBD1 matching 8 bases. V lost 2 bases to trimming and J lost 4 bases; unmatched junction nucleotides: 4. This CDR3 region has 15 residues. Germline-derived CDR1 and CDR2 are ENHRY and SYGVKD. The CDR3 loop is CAISEGTGPYNEQFF. CDR3 bases: TGTGCCATCAGTGAGGGGACAGGACCGTACAATGAGCAGTTCTTC.

The CDR3, as DNA: TGTGCCAGCAGCGACAGGCGAGGTGGGGAGCTGTTTTTT. This translates into CASSDRRGGELFF. The gene calls are TRBV9 and TRBJ2-2, with a tentative D call TRBD1 (5 bases). Per the germline V gene, CDR1 is SGDLS and CDR2 is YYNGEE. This CDR3 has 13 amino acids. Trimming took 3 bases from V and 8 from J, leaving 11 bases between them. The full variable domain, rest sourced from reference TRBV9 and TRBJ2-2, is DSGVTQTPKHLITATGQRVTLRCSPRSGDLSVYWYQQSLDQGLQFLIQYYNGEERAKGNILERFSAQQFPDLHSELNLSSLELGDSALYFCASSDRRGGELFFGEGSRLTVL.

The chain links TRBV19 to TRBJ2-7, with 12 positions matching TRBD1. The V gene end was trimmed by 10 bases and the J gene end by 4 bases; junction bases not matched to a gene: 11. From germline, CDR1 is LNHDA and CDR2 SQIVND (reference sequence). The CDR3 consists of 15 residues. This CDR3 reads CATSSGTGGSYEQYF. The CDR3 DNA follows: TGTGCCACCTCCTCCGGGACAGGGGGCAGTTACGAGCAGTACTTC.

The rearrangement links TRBV19 to TRBJ2-7; D is perhaps TRBD2 (5 bases). The V end was cut by 5 bases, the J end by 0 bases, with 14 bases between. Germline V gene sequence: CDR1 LNHDA, CDR2 SQIVND (reference sequence). The CDR3 consists of 15 residues. DNA for the CDR3: TGTGCCAGTAGTGCCTGGACTGTGAGCTCCTACGAGCAGTACTTC. It specifies CASSAWTVSSYEQYF.